This T cell receptor (beta chain) is from a study of shared T cell receptors in the human thymus. The CDR3 contains 17 residues. Germline assignment: CDR1 SNHLY and CDR2 FYNNEI. V was trimmed by 6 bases and J by 7 bases, leaving 27 bases between them. Measured with immunoSEQ multiplex PCR; TCRdb has only the in-frame clones, and not every one. The sample yields 600,000 to 900,000 clones, 80% to 90% seen once. Separately, the same data were catalogued under a study of human thymus T cells. As reported in that work: Healthy Finnish infants undergoing corrective surgery for congenital heart defects provided the donor material. Resections from corrective heart surgery provided thymus tissue. Across thymic and blood repertoires, the usage of V and J genes appeared to be biased. Related research described strongly overlapping thymic repertoires in unrelated people.

The sequence was collected from a girl under three years old with a congenital heart defect. Sequences were obtained from thymocytes. V is TRBV2 and J is TRBJ1-1; tentative D call: TRBD1 (5 bases). The CDR3 spells CASRLRVVPQSGVEAFF. The DNA for the CDR3 is TGTGCCAGCAGACTCAGGGTAGTGCCCCAATCGGGCGTTGAAGCTTTCTTT.